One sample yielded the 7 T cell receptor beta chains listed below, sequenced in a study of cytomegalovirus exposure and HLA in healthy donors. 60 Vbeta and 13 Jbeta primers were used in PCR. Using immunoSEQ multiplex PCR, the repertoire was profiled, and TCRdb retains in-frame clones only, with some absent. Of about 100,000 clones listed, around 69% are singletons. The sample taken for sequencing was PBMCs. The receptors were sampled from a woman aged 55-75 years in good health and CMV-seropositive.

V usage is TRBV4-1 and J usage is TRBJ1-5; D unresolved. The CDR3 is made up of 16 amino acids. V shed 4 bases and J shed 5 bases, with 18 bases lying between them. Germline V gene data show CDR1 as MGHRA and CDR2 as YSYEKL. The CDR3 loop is CASSPTAAASYQPQHF. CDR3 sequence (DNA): TGCGCCAGCAGCCCTACGGCGGCGGCAAGTTATCAGCCCCAGCATTTT.

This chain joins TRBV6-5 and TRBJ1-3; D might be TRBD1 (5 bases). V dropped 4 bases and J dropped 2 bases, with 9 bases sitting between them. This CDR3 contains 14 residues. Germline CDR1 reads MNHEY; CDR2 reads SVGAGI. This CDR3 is CASSSGGAGNTIYF. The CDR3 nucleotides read TGTGCCAGCAGTTCCGGAGGGGCTGGAAACACCATATATTTT.

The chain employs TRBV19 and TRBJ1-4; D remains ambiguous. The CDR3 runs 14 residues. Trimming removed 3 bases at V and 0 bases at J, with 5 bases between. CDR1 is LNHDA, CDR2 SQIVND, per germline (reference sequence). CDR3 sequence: CASSMSATNEKLFF. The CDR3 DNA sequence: TGTGCCAGTAGTATGTCTGCAACTAATGAAAAACTGTTTTTT.

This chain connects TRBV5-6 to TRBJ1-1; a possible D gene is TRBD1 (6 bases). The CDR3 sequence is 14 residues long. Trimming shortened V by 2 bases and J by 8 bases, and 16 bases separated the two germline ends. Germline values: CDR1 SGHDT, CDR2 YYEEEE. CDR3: CASSFGTPTDEAFF. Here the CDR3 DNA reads TGTGCCAGCAGCTTTGGGACACCTACTGACGAAGCTTTCTTT. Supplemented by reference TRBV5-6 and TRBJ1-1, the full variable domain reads DAGVTQSPTHLIKTRGQQVTLRCSPKSGHDTVSWYQQALGQGPQFIFQYYEEEERQRGNFPDRFSGHQFPNYSSELNVNALLLGDSALYLCASSFGTPTDEAFFGQGTRLTVV.

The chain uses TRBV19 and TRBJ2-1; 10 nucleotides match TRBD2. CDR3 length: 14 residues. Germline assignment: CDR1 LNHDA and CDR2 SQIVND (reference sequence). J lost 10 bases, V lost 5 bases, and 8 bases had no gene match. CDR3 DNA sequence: TGTGCCAGTAGTTTGGTAGCGGGAGGTAGGGAGCAGTTCTTC. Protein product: CASSLVAGGREQFF. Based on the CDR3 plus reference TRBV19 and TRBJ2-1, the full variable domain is DGGITQSPKYLFRKEGQNVTLSCEQNLNHDAMYWYRQDPGQGLRLIYYSQIVNDFQKGDIAEGYSVSREKKESFPLTVTSAQKNPTAFYLCASSLVAGGREQFFGPGTRLTVL.

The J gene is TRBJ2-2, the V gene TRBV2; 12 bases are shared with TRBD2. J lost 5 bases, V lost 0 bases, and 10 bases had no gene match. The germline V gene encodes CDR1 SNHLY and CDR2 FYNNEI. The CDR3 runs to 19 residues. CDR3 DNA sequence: TGTGCCAGCAGTGAAGCCCCAGAGACTAGCGGGAGCGATACCGGGGAGCTGTTTTTT. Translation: CASSEAPETSGSDTGELFF.

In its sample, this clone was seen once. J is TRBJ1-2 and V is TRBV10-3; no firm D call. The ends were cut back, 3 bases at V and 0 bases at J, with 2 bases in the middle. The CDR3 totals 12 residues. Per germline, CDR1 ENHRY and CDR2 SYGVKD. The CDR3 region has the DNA TGTGCCATCAGTGATACTAACTATGGCTACACCTTC. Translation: CAISDTNYGYTF.